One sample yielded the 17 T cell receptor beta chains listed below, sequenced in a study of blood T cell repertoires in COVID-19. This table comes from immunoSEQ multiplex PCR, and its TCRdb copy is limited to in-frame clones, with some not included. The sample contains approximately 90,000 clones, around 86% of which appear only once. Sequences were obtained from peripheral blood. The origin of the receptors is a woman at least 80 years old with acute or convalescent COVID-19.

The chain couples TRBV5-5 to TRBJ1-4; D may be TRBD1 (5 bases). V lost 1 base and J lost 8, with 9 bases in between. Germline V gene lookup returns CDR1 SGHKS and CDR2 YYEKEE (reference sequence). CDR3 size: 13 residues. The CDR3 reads CASSLLPGEKLFF. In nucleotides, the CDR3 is TGTGCCAGCAGCTTGCTCCCAGGGGAAAAACTGTTTTTT.

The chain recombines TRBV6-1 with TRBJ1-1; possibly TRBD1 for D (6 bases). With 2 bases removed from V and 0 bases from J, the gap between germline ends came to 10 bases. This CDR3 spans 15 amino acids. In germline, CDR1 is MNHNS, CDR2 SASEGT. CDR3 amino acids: CASSESPGVNTEAFF. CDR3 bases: TGTGCCAGCAGTGAATCCCCAGGGGTGAACACTGAAGCTTTCTTT.

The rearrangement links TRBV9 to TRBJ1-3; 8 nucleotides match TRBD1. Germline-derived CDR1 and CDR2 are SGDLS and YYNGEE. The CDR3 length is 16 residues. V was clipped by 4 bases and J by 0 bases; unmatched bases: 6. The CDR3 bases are TGTGCCAGCAGCCTGACAGGGGCTTTCTCTGGAAACACCATATATTTT. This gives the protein CASSLTGAFSGNTIYF.

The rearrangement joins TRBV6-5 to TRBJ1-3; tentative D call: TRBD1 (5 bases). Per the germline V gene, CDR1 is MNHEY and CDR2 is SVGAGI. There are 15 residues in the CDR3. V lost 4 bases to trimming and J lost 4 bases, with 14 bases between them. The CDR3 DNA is TGTGCCAGCAGTTCAAAAGGGGTGTCAGGAAACACCATATATTTT. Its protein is CASSSKGVSGNTIYF.

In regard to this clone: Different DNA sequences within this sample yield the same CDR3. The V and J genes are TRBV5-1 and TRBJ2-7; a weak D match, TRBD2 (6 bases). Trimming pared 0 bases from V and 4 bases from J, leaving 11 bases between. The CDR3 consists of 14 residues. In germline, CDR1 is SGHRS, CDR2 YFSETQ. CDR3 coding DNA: TGCGCCAGCAGCTTGGAGGGAGGCACGTACGAGCAGTACTTC. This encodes CASSLEGGTYEQYF.

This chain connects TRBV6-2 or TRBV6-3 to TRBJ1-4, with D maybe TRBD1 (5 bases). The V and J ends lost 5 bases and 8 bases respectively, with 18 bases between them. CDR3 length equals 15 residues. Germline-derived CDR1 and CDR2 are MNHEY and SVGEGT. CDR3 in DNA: TGTGCCAGCAGTACAGGTTCATCCGGGCAAGAAAAACTGTTTTTT. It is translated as CASSTGSSGQEKLFF.

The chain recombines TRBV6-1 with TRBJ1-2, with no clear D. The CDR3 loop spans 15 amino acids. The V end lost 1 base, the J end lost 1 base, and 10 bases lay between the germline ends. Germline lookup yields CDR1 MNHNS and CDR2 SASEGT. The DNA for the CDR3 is TGTGCCAGCAGTGAAGTCGGGATCCTTAACTATGGCTACACCTTC. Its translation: CASSEVGILNYGYTF.

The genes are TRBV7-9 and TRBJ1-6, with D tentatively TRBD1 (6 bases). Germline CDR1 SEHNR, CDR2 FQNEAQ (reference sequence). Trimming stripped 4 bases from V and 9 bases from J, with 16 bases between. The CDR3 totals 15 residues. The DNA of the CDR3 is TGTGCCAGCAGCTCACGCCGGGACAATTTTTCACCCCTCCACTTT. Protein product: CASSSRRDNFSPLHF. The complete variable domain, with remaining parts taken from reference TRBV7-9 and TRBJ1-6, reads DTGVSQNPRHKITKRGQNVTFRCDPISEHNRLYWYRQTLGQGPEFLTYFQNEAQLEKSRLLSDRFSAERPKGSFSTLEIQRTEQGDSAMYLCASSSRRDNFSPLHFGNGTRLTVT.

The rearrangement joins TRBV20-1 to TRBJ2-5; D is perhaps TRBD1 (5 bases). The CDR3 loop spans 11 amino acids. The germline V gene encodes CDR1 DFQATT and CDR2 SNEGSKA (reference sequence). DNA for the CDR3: TGCAGCTGGACAAAAATTGAGACCCAGTACTTC. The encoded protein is CSWTKIETQYF.

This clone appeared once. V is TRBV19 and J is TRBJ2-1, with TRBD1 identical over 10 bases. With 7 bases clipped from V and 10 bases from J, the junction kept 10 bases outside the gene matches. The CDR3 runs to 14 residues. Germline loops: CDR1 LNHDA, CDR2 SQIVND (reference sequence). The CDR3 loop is CASTGTGAFGEQFF. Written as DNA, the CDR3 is TGTGCCAGTACTGGGACAGGGGCCTTTGGGGAGCAGTTCTTC. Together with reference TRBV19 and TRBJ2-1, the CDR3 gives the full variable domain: DGGITQSPKYLFRKEGQNVTLSCEQNLNHDAMYWYRQDPGQGLRLIYYSQIVNDFQKGDIAEGYSVSREKKESFPLTVTSAQKNPTAFYLCASTGTGAFGEQFFGPGTRLTVL.

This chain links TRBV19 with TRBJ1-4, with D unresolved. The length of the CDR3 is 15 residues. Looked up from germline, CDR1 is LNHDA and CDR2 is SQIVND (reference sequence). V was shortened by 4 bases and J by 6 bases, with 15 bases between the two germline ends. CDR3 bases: TGTGCCAGTAGTACCAATATCGGGGTCGATGAAAAACTGTTTTTT. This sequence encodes CASSTNIGVDEKLFF.

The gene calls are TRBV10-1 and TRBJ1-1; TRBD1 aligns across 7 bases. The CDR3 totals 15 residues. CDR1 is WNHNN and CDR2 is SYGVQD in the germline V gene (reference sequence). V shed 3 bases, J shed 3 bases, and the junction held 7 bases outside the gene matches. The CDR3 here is CASSDRTTGYTEAFF. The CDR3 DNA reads TGCGCCAGCAGTGATAGGACGACAGGGTACACTGAAGCTTTCTTT.

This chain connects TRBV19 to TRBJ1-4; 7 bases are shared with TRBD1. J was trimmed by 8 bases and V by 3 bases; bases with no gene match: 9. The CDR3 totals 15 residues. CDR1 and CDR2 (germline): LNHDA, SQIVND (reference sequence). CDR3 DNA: TGTGCCAGTAGTATTGGGGGGCCGGGACAGGAAAAACTGTTTTTT. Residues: CASSIGGPGQEKLFF.

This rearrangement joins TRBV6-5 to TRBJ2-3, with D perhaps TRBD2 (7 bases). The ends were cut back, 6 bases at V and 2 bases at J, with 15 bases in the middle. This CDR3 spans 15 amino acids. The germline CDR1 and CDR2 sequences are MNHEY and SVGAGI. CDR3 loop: CASRKGGGSTDTQYF. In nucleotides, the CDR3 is TGTGCCAGCAGAAAGGGGGGGGGCTCCACAGATACGCAGTATTTT.

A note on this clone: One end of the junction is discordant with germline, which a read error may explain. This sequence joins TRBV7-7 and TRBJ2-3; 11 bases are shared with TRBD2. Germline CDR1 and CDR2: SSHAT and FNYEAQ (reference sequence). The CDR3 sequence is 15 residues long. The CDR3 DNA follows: TGTGCTAGCAGCCCGGGACTAGCGGCCACAGATACGCAGTATTTT. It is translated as CASSPGLAATDTQYF.

DNA of the CDR3: TGTGCGCTACCCGAAAAGGGACAGGGGTCTGAAAAACTGTTTTTT. Translated, it gives CALPEKGQGSEKLFF. The V gene is TRBV30, the J gene TRBJ1-4; 10 bases align to TRBD1. Germline V lookup: CDR1 GTSNPN, CDR2 SVGIG (reference sequence). The CDR3 is 15 amino acids.

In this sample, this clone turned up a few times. The CDR3: CASSQDSQPQHF. The DNA for the CDR3 is TGTGCCAGCAGCCAAGATTCACAGCCCCAGCATTTT. The chain joins TRBV4-2 to TRBJ1-5; D gene unclear. Deletions cut 0 bases from V and 7 bases from J, with 4 bases between. This CDR3 comprises 12 residues. Germline CDR1 and CDR2: LGHNA and YNFKEQ.